This TCR beta chain was recovered during a study of Ad26.COV2.S vaccination and SARS-CoV-2 variants. Of note for this clone: Its antigen is unknown.

The CDR3 is 14 residues long. The germline V and J ends were trimmed by 2 bases and 8 bases, with 13 bases remaining between them. Germline V CDR1 and CDR2: ENHRY, SYGVKD. Treatment defined: around 19 received Ad26.COV2.S at low or high dose, single or two shots; several received placebo; per-sample allocation not given. It was on day 63 after the first vaccine or placebo injection that samples were taken. The sample came from a Boston adult aged 18-55 years. Assay: immunoSEQ multiplex PCR; the TCRdb copy retains only in-frame clones and omits some. This sample has about 350,000 clones, with roughly 89% found just once. Study observations and caveats: The placebo group had lower spike-specific TCR breadth than the vaccine recipients did. In vaccinated individuals, spike-specific CD8+ and CD4+ T cell responses reportedly displayed substantial breadth.

Specimen: peripheral blood, collected in a trial of Ad26.COV2.S vaccine versus placebo. V usage is TRBV10-3 and J usage is TRBJ1-3; TRBD1 might be the D (5 bases). The sequence derives from a person between 18 and 59 years old who received the Ad26.COV2.S COVID-19 vaccine or a placebo. The CDR3 reads CAISEGQKGDTIYF. Written as DNA, the CDR3 is TGTGCCATCAGTGAGGGGCAGAAAGGGGACACCATATATTTT.